This T cell receptor (beta chain) was retrieved from a study of T cell repertoires in cytomegalovirus infection. Study summary: Public TCR beta signatures were indicative of both CMV infection and a matching HLA type.

TCRdb redid the calling of the reads with MiXCR, one entry per CDR3 protein. The table shows some 700,000 distinct CDR3 sequences, with approximately 33% occurring only once. Broader study findings: Carriers of CMV and the relevant HLA type were discriminated by public TCR beta frequency.

Germline V lookup: CDR1 SNHLY, CDR2 FYNNEI. Trimming pared 7 bases from V and 1 base from J, leaving 10 bases between. The CDR3 is 13 amino acids. For this clonotype: The antigen is undetermined.

The receptor was derived from a human donor in good health (CMV status not recorded). Some clones in this sample may be carry-over from other donors' samples. Material: cultured PBMCs, obtained from culture after CMV antigen stimulation. J is TRBJ2-5 and V is TRBV2; D is unresolved. The CDR3 region is CASNYYAQETQYF. CDR3 coding DNA: TGTGCCAGCAACTACTACGCCCAAGAGACCCAGTACTTC.